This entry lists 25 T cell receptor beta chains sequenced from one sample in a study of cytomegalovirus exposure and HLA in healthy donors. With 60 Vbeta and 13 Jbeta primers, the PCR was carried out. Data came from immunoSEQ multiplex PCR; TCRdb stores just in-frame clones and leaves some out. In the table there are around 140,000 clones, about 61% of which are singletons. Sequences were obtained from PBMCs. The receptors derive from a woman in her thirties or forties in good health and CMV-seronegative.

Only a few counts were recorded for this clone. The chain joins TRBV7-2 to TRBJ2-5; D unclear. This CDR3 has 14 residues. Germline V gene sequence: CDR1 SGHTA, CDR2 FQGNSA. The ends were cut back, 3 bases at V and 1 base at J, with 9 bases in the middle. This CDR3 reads CASSFRHLQETQYF. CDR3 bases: TGTGCCAGCAGCTTTCGACACCTCCAAGAGACCCAGTACTTC.

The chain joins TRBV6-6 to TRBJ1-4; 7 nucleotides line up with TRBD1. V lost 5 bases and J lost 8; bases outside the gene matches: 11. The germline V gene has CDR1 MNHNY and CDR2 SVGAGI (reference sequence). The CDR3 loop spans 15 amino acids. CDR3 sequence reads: CASSTPTGFEEKLFF. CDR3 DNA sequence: TGTGCCAGCAGTACCCCGACAGGGTTTGAGGAAAAACTGTTTTTT.

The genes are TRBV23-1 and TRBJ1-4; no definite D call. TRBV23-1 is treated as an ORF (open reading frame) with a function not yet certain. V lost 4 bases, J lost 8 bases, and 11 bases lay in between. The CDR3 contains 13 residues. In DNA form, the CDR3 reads TGCGCCAGCAGTCTACATCGCGGGGAAAAACTGTTTTTT. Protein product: CASSLHRGEKLFF.

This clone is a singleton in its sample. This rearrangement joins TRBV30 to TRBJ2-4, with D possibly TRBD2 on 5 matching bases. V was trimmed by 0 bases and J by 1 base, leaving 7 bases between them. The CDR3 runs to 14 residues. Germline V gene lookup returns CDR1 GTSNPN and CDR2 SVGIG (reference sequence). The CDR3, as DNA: TGTGCCTGGAGTGTCGGGGTGGCCAAAAACATTCAGTACTTC. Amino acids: CAWSVGVAKNIQYF.

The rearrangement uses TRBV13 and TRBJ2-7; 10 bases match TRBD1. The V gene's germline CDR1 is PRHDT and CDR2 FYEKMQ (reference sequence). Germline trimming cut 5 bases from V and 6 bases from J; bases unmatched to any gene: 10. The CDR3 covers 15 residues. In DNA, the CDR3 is TGTGCCAGCAGCGGTCCCGGACAGGGGGTTTTCGAGCAGTACTTC. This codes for CASSGPGQGVFEQYF.

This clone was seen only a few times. The CDR3 here is CASSPRTDRTDTQYF. The CDR3 bases are TGTGCCAGCAGCCCTCGGACAGATCGCACAGATACGCAGTATTTT. The chain carries TRBV9 and TRBJ2-3; D perhaps matches TRBD1 (6 bases). V was cut by 4 bases and J by 1 base, with 13 bases left in between. The CDR3 runs to 15 residues. Per the germline V gene, CDR1 is SGDLS and CDR2 is YYNGEE. Supplemented by reference TRBV9 and TRBJ2-3, the full variable domain reads DSGVTQTPKHLITATGQRVTLRCSPRSGDLSVYWYQQSLDQGLQFLIQYYNGEERAKGNILERFSAQQFPDLHSELNLSSLELGDSALYFCASSPRTDRTDTQYFGPGTRLTVL.

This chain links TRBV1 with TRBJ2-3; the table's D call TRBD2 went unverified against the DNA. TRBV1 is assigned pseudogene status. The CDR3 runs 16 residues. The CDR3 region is CTSSRERSISTDTQYF. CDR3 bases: TGCACCAGCAGCCGGGAGCGATCGATTAGCACAGATACGCAGTATTTT.

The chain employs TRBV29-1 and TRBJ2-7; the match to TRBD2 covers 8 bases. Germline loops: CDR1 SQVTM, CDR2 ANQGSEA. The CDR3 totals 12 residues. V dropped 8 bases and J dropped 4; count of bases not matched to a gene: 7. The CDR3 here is CSTKSGGYEQYF. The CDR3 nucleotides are TGCAGCACCAAATCGGGGGGGTACGAGCAGTACTTC.

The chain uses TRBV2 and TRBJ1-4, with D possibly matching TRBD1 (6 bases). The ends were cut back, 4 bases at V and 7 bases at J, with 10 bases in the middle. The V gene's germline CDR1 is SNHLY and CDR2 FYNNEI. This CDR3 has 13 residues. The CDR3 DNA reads TGTGCCAGCAGTGCCCAGGGGCGTGAAAAACTGTTTTTT. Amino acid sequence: CASSAQGREKLFF. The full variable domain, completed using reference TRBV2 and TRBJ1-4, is EPEVTQTPSHQVTQMGQEVILRCVPISNHLYFYWYRQILGQKVEFLVSFYNNEISEKSEIFDDQFSVERPDGSNFTLKIRSTKLEDSAMYFCASSAQGREKLFFGSGTQLSVL.

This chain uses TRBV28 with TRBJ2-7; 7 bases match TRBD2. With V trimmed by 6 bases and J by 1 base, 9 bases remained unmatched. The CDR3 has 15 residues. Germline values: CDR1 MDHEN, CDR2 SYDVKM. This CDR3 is CASRGGTPASYEQYF. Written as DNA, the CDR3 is TGTGCCAGCAGGGGAGGGACCCCTGCATCCTACGAGCAGTACTTC.

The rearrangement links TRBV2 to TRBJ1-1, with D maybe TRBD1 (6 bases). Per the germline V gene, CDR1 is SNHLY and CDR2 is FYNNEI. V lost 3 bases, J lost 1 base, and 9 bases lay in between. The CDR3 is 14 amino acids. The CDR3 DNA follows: TGTGCCAGCAGTGAGACAGGAACGAACACTGAAGCTTTCTTT. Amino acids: CASSETGTNTEAFF.

CDR3 in amino acids: CASGLTGGSTEAFF. The DNA for the CDR3 is TGTGCTAGTGGTTTGACGGGGGGAAGCACTGAAGCTTTCTTT. The chain is built from TRBV12-5 and TRBJ1-1; D might be TRBD1 (5 bases). The CDR3 runs to 14 residues. The germline V gene encodes CDR1 LGHNT and CDR2 FRNRAP. The V end was cut by 2 bases, the J end by 4 bases, with 11 bases between.

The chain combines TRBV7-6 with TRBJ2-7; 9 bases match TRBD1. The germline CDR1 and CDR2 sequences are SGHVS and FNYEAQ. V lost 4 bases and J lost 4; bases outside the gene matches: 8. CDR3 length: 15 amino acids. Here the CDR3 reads CASSSPGTGLYEQYF. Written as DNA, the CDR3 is TGTGCCAGCAGCTCCCCGGGGACAGGGTTGTACGAGCAGTACTTC.

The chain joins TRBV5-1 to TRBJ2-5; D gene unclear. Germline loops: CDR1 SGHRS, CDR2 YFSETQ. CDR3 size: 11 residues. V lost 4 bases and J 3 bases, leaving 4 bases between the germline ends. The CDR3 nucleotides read TGCGCCAGCAGCACGGAAGAGACCCAGTACTTC. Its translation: CASSTEETQYF.

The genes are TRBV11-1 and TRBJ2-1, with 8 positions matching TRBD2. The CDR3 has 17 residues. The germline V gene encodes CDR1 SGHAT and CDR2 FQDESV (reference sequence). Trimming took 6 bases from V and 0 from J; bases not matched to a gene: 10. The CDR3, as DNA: TGTGCCAGCAGTCAAGGGCGGAGCGGGAGCTCCTACAATGAGCAGTTCTTC. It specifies CASSQGRSGSSYNEQFF.

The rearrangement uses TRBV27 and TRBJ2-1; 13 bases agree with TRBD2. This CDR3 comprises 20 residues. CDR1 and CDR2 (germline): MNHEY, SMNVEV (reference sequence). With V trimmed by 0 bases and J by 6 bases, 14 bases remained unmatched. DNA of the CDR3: TGTGCCAGCAGTTTATCGAGACGACTAGCGGGGGGTACGCACGGCAATGAGCAGTTCTTC. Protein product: CASSLSRRLAGGTHGNEQFF.

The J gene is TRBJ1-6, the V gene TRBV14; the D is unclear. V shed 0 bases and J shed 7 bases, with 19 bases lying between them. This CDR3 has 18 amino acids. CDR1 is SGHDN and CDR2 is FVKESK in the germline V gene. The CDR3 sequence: CASSQEVGRGRGNSPLHF. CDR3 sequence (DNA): TGTGCCAGCAGCCAAGAAGTAGGGCGGGGAAGAGGCAATTCACCCCTCCACTTT.

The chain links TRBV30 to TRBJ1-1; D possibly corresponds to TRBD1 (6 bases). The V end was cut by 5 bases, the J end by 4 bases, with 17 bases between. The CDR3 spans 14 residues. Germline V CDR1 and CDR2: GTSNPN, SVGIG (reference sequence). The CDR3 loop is CAWARGGKGTEAFF. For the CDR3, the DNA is TGTGCCTGGGCGAGGGGGGGCAAGGGCACTGAAGCTTTCTTT.

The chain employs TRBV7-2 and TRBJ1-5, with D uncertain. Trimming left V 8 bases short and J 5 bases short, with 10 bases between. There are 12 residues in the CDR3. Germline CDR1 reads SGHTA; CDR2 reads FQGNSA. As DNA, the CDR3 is TGTGCCAGCTCACACGGAGATCAGCCCCAGCATTTT. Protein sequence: CASSHGDQPQHF.

Here the CDR3 reads CASSPDRGSTEAFF. DNA of the CDR3: TGTGCCAGCAGCCCAGACAGGGGATCCACTGAAGCTTTCTTT. The chain uses TRBV11-2 and TRBJ1-1; 8 bases map to TRBD1. This CDR3 has 14 amino acids. From germline, CDR1 is SGHAT and CDR2 FQNNGV. V trimming: 5 bases; J trimming: 4 bases; junction bases outside the gene matches: 6.

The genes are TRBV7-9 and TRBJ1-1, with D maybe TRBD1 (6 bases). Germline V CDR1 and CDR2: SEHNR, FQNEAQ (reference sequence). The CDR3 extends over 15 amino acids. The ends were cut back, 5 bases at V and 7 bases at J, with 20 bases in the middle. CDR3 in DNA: TGTGCCAGCAGCCCCACAGGGTGGGAAAAGGATGAAGCTTTCTTT. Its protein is CASSPTGWEKDEAFF.

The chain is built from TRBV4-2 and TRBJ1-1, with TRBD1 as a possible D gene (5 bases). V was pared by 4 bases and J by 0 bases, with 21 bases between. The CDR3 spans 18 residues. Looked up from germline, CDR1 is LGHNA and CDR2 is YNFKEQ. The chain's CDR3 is CASSPNFETGTMNTEAFF. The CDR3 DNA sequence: TGTGCCAGCAGCCCTAACTTTGAAACAGGAACCATGAACACTGAAGCTTTCTTT.

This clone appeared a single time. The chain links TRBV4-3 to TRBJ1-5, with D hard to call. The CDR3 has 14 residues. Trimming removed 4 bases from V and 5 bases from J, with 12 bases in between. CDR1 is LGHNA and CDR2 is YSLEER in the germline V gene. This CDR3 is CASSLDMGDQPQHF. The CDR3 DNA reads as TGCGCCAGCAGCCTAGATATGGGAGATCAGCCCCAGCATTTT.

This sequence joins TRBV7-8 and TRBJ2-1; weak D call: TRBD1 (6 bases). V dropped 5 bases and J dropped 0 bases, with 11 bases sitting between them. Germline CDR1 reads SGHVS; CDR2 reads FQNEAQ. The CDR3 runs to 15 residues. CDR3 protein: CASSPGAFSYNEQFF. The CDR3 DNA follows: TGTGCCAGCAGCCCAGGGGCCTTCTCCTACAATGAGCAGTTCTTC.

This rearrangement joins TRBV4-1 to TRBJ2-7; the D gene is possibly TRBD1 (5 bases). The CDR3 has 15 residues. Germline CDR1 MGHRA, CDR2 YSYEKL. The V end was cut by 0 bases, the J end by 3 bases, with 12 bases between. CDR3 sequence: CASSQDPQGHYEQYF. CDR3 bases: TGCGCCAGCAGCCAAGATCCCCAGGGCCACTACGAGCAGTACTTC.